A selection of T cell receptor beta chains follows, all from one sample in a study of spatial heterogeneity in lung cancer. A single record per CDR3 protein comes from TCRdb applying MiXCR to the 5' RACE reads. This sample has about 33,000 distinct CDR3 sequences, with less than 11% found just once. The sample here was PBMCs, taken at follow-up. All receptors come from a female donor with early-stage non-small cell lung cancer. CDR3s include the opening cysteine and the closing phenylalanine or tryptophan. Each record gives: V gene, clone size, CDR3 length, J gene, D gene, CDR3 protein, CDR3 DNA. D genes are given only for firm matches. Only some rows state a clone size, as once, few, many or a class for expanded clones.

TRBV12-3/TRBV12-4	many	14	TRBJ1-5	NA	CASSPRGPGQPQHF	TGTGCCAGCAGTCCCAGAGGGCCGGGTCAGCCCCAGCATTTT
TRBV14	few	14	TRBJ1-3	NA	CASSHPGSGNTIYF	TGTGCCAGCAGCCACCCGGGAAGTGGAAACACCATATATTTT
TRBV27	few	14	TRBJ1-1	NA	CASSLVFQGYEAFF	TGTGCCAGCAGTTTAGTCTTTCAGGGCTATGAAGCTTTCTTT
TRBV9	NA	14	TRBJ2-3	NA	CASSTRAPSDTQYF	TGTGCCAGCAGCACCCGGGCCCCCTCAGATACGCAGTATTTT
TRBV20-1	few	15	TRBJ2-3	NA	CSARDPRRTTDTQYF	TGCAGTGCTAGAGACCCGAGAAGGACCACAGATACGCAGTATTTT
TRBV7-9	NA	16	TRBJ1-5	NA	CASSLGLGTSNQPQHF	TGTGCCAGCAGCCTCGGTTTGGGGACCAGCAATCAGCCCCAGCATTTT
TRBV6-2/TRBV6-3	NA	14	TRBJ1-4	NA	CASSYGGNNEKLFF	TGTGCCAGCAGTTACGGAGGGAATAATGAAAAACTGTTTTTT
TRBV28	few	16	TRBJ2-1	TRBD2	CASTLAGGSSYNEQFF	TGTGCCAGCACTTTAGCGGGGGGGAGCTCCTACAATGAGCAGTTCTTC
TRBV5-1	many	11	TRBJ1-6	NA	CASSLEGTLHF	TGCGCCAGCAGCTTGGAGGGAACCCTCCACTTT
TRBV20-1	many	15	TRBJ2-1	NA	CSARKGTSSYNEQFF	TGCAGTGCTAGAAAGGGAACCAGCTCCTACAATGAGCAGTTCTTC
TRBV20-1	many	13	TRBJ2-1	TRBD2	CSARVRLAAEQFF	TGCAGTGCTAGAGTCCGACTAGCGGCCGAGCAGTTCTTC
TRBV27	many	16	TRBJ2-3	NA	CASSLDQAAHTDTQYF	TGTGCCAGCAGTTTGGACCAGGCCGCTCACACGGATACGCAGTATTTT